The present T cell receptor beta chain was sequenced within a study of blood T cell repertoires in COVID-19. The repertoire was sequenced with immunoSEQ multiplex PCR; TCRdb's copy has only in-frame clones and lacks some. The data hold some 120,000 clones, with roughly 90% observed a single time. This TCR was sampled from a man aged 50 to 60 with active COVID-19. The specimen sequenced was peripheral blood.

The CDR3 nucleotides read TGTGCCAGCAGCTTAAACCAGGGGGCGAACGGGGAGCTGTTTTTT. It yields the protein CASSLNQGANGELFF. V gene TRBV7-8 combines with J gene TRBJ2-2; 8 bases align to TRBD1. With V trimmed by 2 bases and J by 7 bases, 6 bases remained unmatched. The V gene's germline CDR1 is SGHVS and CDR2 FQNEAQ. The length of the CDR3 is 15 residues.